This entry lists 2 T cell receptor beta chains sequenced from one sample in a study of blood T cell repertoires in COVID-19. Produced via immunoSEQ multiplex PCR; TCRdb's table is partial and in-frame only. The sample has about 80,000 clones; 80% to 85% are singletons. Material: peripheral blood. The receptors here all came from a woman aged 70-85 years with acute or convalescent COVID-19.

This clone was detected a few times. This chain connects TRBV27 to TRBJ2-2; 8 bases are shared with TRBD2. The CDR3 has 16 amino acids. Germline loops: CDR1 MNHEY, CDR2 SMNVEV (reference sequence). After removal of 3 bases from V and 6 bases from J, the junction contained 9 bases not matched to a gene. The CDR3 bases are TGTGCCAGCAGTTTCACGGGGGGGCAGCCGGCCGGGGAGCTGTTTTTT. As protein: CASSFTGGQPAGELFF.

This clone was observed a single time. The V and J genes are TRBV3-1 (or the pseudogene TRBV3-2) and TRBJ1-3; TRBD1 might be the D (6 bases). Trimming removed 1 base at V and 2 bases at J, with 9 bases between. CDR3 length equals 15 residues. Germline V gene lookup returns CDR1 LGHDT and CDR2 YNNKEL (reference sequence). CDR3 bases: TGTGCCAGCAGCCAAGGGCAGGGGACTGGAAACACCATATATTTT. It translates to CASSQGQGTGNTIYF.